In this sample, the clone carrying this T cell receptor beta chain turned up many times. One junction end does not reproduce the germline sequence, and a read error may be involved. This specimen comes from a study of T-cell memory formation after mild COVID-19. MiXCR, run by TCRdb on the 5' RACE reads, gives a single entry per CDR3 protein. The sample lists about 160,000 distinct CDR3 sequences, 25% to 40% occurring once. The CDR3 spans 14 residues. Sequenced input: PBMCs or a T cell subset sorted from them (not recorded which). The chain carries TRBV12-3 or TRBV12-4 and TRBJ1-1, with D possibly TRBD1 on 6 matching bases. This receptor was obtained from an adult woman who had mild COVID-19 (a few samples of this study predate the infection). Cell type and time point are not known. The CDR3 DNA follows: TGTGCCAGCAGTTTCCTCACAGGGAACGCTGAAGCTTTCTTT. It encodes CASSFLTGNAEAFF.